This passage covers 10 T cell receptor beta chains from one sample sequenced in a study of PD-1 blockade in classical Hodgkin lymphoma. Time point in this sample: newly diagnosed, previously untreated cHL patient sample. Negative selection with magnets was how CD8+ T cells were isolated from the thawed PBMCs. Sequencing was performed with immunoSEQ multiplex PCR; in TCRdb, only in-frame clones are kept and a portion is missing. The table includes some 5,700 clones, 80% to 90% detected once. Input material: CD8+ T cells from blood. These receptors were obtained from a human donor with classical Hodgkin lymphoma.

The sample holds one count of this clone. This chain links TRBV4-1 with TRBJ2-1, with D possibly being TRBD1 (7 bases). There are 15 residues in the CDR3. The germline gives CDR1 MGHRA, CDR2 YSYEKL. Trimming removed 5 bases at V and 2 bases at J, with 13 bases between. The CDR3 loop reads CASSARGDAYNEQFF. The CDR3 bases are TGCGCCAGCAGCGCCAGGGGGGATGCCTACAATGAGCAGTTCTTC.

The V gene is TRBV6-1, the J gene TRBJ2-2; D is unclear. Between the trimmed V and J ends, which lost 5 bases and 5 bases, there was a span of 6 bases. This CDR3 region has 12 residues. Germline CDR1 MNHNS, CDR2 SASEGT. CDR3: CASSPQTGELFF. The DNA of the CDR3 is TGTGCCAGCAGTCCCCAGACCGGGGAGCTGTTTTTT.

The chain carries TRBV9 and TRBJ2-2; no clear D. The V end was cut by 0 bases, the J end by 6 bases, with 6 bases between. Germline loops: CDR1 SGDLS, CDR2 YYNGEE. This CDR3 is built from 13 residues. CDR3 nucleotide sequence: TGTGCCAGCAGCGTAGGTCTGGCCGGGGAGCTGTTTTTT. This sequence encodes CASSVGLAGELFF.

The chain is built from TRBV9 and TRBJ1-1; TRBD1 is a possible D gene (6 bases). The CDR3 is 14 residues long. V was shortened by 4 bases and J by 5 bases, with 15 bases between the two germline ends. Germline V gives CDR1 SGDLS, CDR2 YYNGEE. The CDR3 nucleotides are TGTGCCAGCAGCCTACAGGGAAGTAGTACTGAAGCTTTCTTT. Protein: CASSLQGSSTEAFF. Looking up the rest from reference TRBV9 and TRBJ1-1 gives the full variable domain: DSGVTQTPKHLITATGQRVTLRCSPRSGDLSVYWYQQSLDQGLQFLIQYYNGEERAKGNILERFSAQQFPDLHSELNLSSLELGDSALYFCASSLQGSSTEAFFGQGTRLTVV.

The chain recombines TRBV6-5 with TRBJ1-2; no definite D call. This CDR3 has 15 amino acids. Between the trimmed V and J ends, which lost 4 bases and 3 bases, there was a span of 15 bases. Germline-derived CDR1 and CDR2 are MNHEY and SVGAGI. CDR3 sequence (DNA): TGTGCCAGCAGTTGCCGGGAGGGTGAGGACTATGGCTACACCTTC. Protein product: CASSCREGEDYGYTF.

The table lists this clone with a count of one. The J gene is TRBJ2-7, the V gene TRBV2, with D maybe TRBD2 (6 bases). The V gene lost 6 bases and the J gene lost 0 bases, with 15 bases spanning the gap. Germline values: CDR1 SNHLY, CDR2 FYNNEI. This CDR3 is 15 amino acids long. DNA for the CDR3: TGTGCCAGCAGATCGGTCGGAGGGACCTCCTACGAGCAGTACTTC. Protein sequence: CASRSVGGTSYEQYF.

Points on this clone: One end of the junction fails to match germline, which may point to a read error. The V and J genes are TRBV2 and TRBJ1-1; the D gene is possibly TRBD1 (5 bases). In germline, CDR1 is SNHLY, CDR2 FYNNEI. The CDR3 is made up of 14 amino acids. CDR3 region: CASSQAPGSTEAFF. The CDR3 DNA reads as TGTGCCAGCAGTCAAGCCCCAGGGTCCACTGAAGCTTTCTTT.

This rearrangement joins TRBV19 to TRBJ2-1; TRBD2 aligns across 11 bases. This CDR3 has 12 amino acids. V shed 10 bases and J 7 bases; nucleotides not matched to a gene: 3. CDR1 LNHDA and CDR2 SQIVND come from the germline V gene (reference sequence). The chain's CDR3 is CATLAGGNEQFF. DNA for the CDR3: TGTGCCACCCTAGCGGGAGGAAATGAGCAGTTCTTC. Combining the CDR3 with reference TRBV19 and TRBJ2-1 gives the whole variable domain DGGITQSPKYLFRKEGQNVTLSCEQNLNHDAMYWYRQDPGQGLRLIYYSQIVNDFQKGDIAEGYSVSREKKESFPLTVTSAQKNPTAFYLCATLAGGNEQFFGPGTRLTVL.

V is TRBV6-5 and J is TRBJ2-5, with unresolved D. Matching the DNA end better, TRBJ2-7 makes the J call doubtful. The CDR3 runs 12 residues. Germline V gene lookup returns CDR1 MNHEY and CDR2 SVGAGI. The chain's CDR3 is CASSSAIDEQYF. The CDR3, as DNA: TGTGCCAGCAGTTCAGCGATCGACGAGCAGTACTTC.

The rearrangement links TRBV27 to TRBJ2-1; D gene unclear. V lost 1 base and J 3 bases, leaving 10 bases between the germline ends. Germline CDR1 and CDR2: MNHEY and SMNVEV (reference sequence). CDR3 length: 15 residues. The CDR3 region is CASSLFGFSYNEQFF. The CDR3 DNA reads as TGTGCCAGCAGTTTATTTGGGTTTAGCTACAATGAGCAGTTCTTC.